Included here is one T cell receptor beta chain sequence, with context. Its antigen remains unidentified. Germline values: CDR1 SGHRS, CDR2 YFSETQ. CDR3 length: 14 amino acids. V was shortened by 2 bases and J by 3 bases, with 12 bases between the two germline ends. This record belongs to a study of shared clonotypes between healthy human individuals. Looking at the study overall: For every donor, three CD4 naive, three CD4 memory, two CD8 naive and one CD8 memory plates were used.

Deep-level settings were used for running the assay. Sequenced by immunoSEQ multiplex PCR; TCRdb stores in-frame clones only, minus some. The data contain fewer than 1.8 million clones, approximately 98.5% of them singletons. Regarding the study as a whole: Larger estimated richness was generally recorded for naive subsets relative to memory subsets.

The receptor was isolated from a young man in good health. The sequencing sample was made of naive CD4+ T cells sorted from blood. Subset in this sample: CD45RA+ positively selected. The V call is TRBV5-1, the J call TRBJ2-7, with D unclear. CDR3 residues: CASSFFVASYEQYF. The CDR3 DNA is TGCGCCAGCAGCTTCTTTGTGGCTAGCTACGAGCAGTACTTC.